The 26 T cell receptor beta chains reported below all come from one sample, sequenced in a study of PD-1 blockade in classical Hodgkin lymphoma. Following autologous stem cell transplantation, relapse occurred in every patient, and exposure to brentuximab vedotin varied. The table came from immunoSEQ multiplex PCR; TCRdb's copy has only in-frame clones and leaves some out. The table lists over 25,000 clones, over 80% of them singletons. The sequenced sample was peripheral blood mononuclear cells (PBMCs), obtained before the second cycle of nivolumab. The receptors come from a human donor with classical Hodgkin lymphoma.

The CDR3 region is CASRLGGGQSSYEQYF. CDR3 nucleotides: TGTGCCAGCAGACTAGGTGGGGGACAGTCGTCCTACGAGCAGTACTTC. The V gene is TRBV28, the J gene TRBJ2-7; 7 nucleotides agree with TRBD1. This CDR3 spans 16 amino acids. Germline V gene lookup returns CDR1 MDHEN and CDR2 SYDVKM. The V segment lost 6 bases and the J segment 1 base; nucleotides outside the gene matches: 12. The full variable domain, with the rest looked up from reference TRBV28 and TRBJ2-7, is DVKVTQSSRYLVKRTGEKVFLECVQDMDHENMFWYRQDPGLGLRLIYFSYDVKMKEKGDIPEGYSVSREKKERFSLILESASTNQTSMYLCASRLGGGQSSYEQYFGPGTRLTVT.

The chain recombines TRBV6-4 with TRBJ2-2; 9 bases are shared with TRBD2. V trimming: 10 bases; J trimming: 10 bases; junction bases outside the gene matches: 13. Germline-derived CDR1 and CDR2 are MRHNA and SNTAGT. There are 14 residues in the CDR3. CDR3 loop: CATKRTSDSLELFF. The CDR3 DNA follows: TGTGCCACAAAGCGGACTAGCGATTCCCTGGAGCTGTTTTTT.

J is TRBJ2-5 and V is TRBV30; 10 positions agree with TRBD2. The V gene's germline CDR1 is GTSNPN and CDR2 SVGIG (reference sequence). V shed 3 bases, J shed 7 bases, and the junction held 8 bases outside the gene matches. CDR3 length: 14 amino acids. CDR3 nucleotide sequence: TGTGCCTGGAGACGGAGCGGGAGGGGAGGGACCCAGTACTTC. It translates to CAWRRSGRGGTQYF. Complete variable domain (other parts from reference TRBV30 and TRBJ2-5): SQTIHQWPATLVQPVGSPLSLECTVEGTSNPNLYWYRQAAGRGLQLLFYSVGIGQISSEVPQNLSASRPQDRQFILSSKKLLLSDSGFYLCAWRRSGRGGTQYFGPGTRLLVL.

The V call is TRBV6-1, the J call TRBJ2-7; 8 bases are a match to TRBD1. CDR3 length equals 12 residues. CDR1 and CDR2 from the germline V gene are MNHNS and SASEGT. With 6 bases clipped from V and 5 bases from J, the junction kept 3 bases outside the gene matches. CDR3 coding DNA: TGTGCCAGCAGCAACAGGGGGGACGAGCAGTACGTC. It codes for CASSNRGDEQYV.

This clone was seen once. This chain links TRBV11-2 with TRBJ2-7; D gene ambiguous. Germline assignment: CDR1 SGHAT and CDR2 FQNNGV. Between the trimmed V and J ends, which lost 0 bases and 6 bases, there was a span of 21 bases. The CDR3 runs to 17 residues. The CDR3 sequence: CASSLDGGSPAISEQYF. The DNA of the CDR3 is TGTGCCAGCAGCTTAGACGGTGGTAGTCCTGCCATCAGCGAGCAGTACTTC.

The chain combines TRBV15 with TRBJ2-1; D is undetermined. Germline-derived CDR1 and CDR2 are LNHNV and YYDKDF (reference sequence). This CDR3 region has 17 residues. Trimming cost V 0 bases and J 3 bases, with 15 bases left between them. Here the CDR3 reads CATSRDLGQTVYNEQFF. DNA of the CDR3: TGTGCCACCAGCAGAGATTTGGGCCAGACGGTCTACAATGAGCAGTTCTTC.

The CDR3: CASSLGLAGGSYEQYF. The CDR3 nucleotides are TGTGCCAGCAGCTTGGGGCTAGCGGGAGGGTCCTACGAGCAGTACTTC. The chain combines TRBV5-4 with TRBJ2-7; 12 nucleotides line up with TRBD2. The CDR3 covers 16 residues. V dropped 0 bases and J dropped 1; count of bases not matched to a gene: 2. Germline V CDR1 and CDR2: SGHNT, YYREEE (reference sequence).

This clone appeared a few times. V gene TRBV2 combines with J gene TRBJ2-7; the match to TRBD1 covers 10 bases. The CDR3 consists of 14 residues. CDR1 and CDR2 from the germline V gene are SNHLY and FYNNEI. The V and J ends lost 6 bases and 3 bases, in that order; junction bases with no gene match: 5. The CDR3: CASRLWDRGYEQYF. The CDR3 nucleotides are TGTGCCAGCAGGCTCTGGGACAGGGGCTACGAGCAGTACTTC.

This chain uses TRBV4-2 with TRBJ2-7; 10 positions agree with TRBD1. This CDR3 comprises 14 residues. The V segment lost 4 bases and the J segment 4 bases; nucleotides outside the gene matches: 4. The germline CDR1 and CDR2 sequences are LGHNA and YNFKEQ. CDR3 nucleotide sequence: TGTGCCAGCAGCCCAGACAGGGGGCTATACGAGCAGTACTTC. Translated, it gives CASSPDRGLYEQYF.

V is TRBV11-2 and J is TRBJ1-4; 8 bases map to TRBD1. This CDR3 region has 15 residues. Germline lookup yields CDR1 SGHAT and CDR2 FQNNGV. Trimming removed 5 bases from V and 4 bases from J; junction bases left unmatched: 6. The CDR3 DNA follows: TGTGCCAGCAGCGTCAGGGGGCGCGGTAATGAAAAACTGTTTTTT. Its protein product is CASSVRGRGNEKLFF.

The chain recombines TRBV6-1 with TRBJ1-1; perhaps TRBD1 as D (6 bases). The V end was cut by 4 bases, the J end by 1 base, with 10 bases between. This CDR3 has 14 amino acids. CDR1 is MNHNS and CDR2 is SASEGT in the germline V gene. CDR3 sequence reads: CASSVYRANTEAFF. DNA for the CDR3: TGTGCCAGCAGTGTATACAGGGCGAACACTGAAGCTTTCTTT.

The chain carries TRBV4-3 and TRBJ1-5, with D maybe TRBD1 (5 bases). CDR1 is LGHNA and CDR2 is YSLEER in the germline V gene. With 0 bases removed from V and 2 bases from J, the gap between germline ends came to 14 bases. This CDR3 comprises 17 residues. CDR3 protein: CASSQDFATARNQPQHF. CDR3 nucleotide sequence: TGCGCCAGCAGCCAAGATTTTGCGACAGCCCGCAATCAGCCCCAGCATTTT.

The V call is TRBV4-3, the J call TRBJ2-2, with 7 bases matching TRBD2. The germline gives CDR1 LGHNA, CDR2 YSLEER. The V segment lost 0 bases and the J segment 4 bases; nucleotides outside the gene matches: 5. CDR3 length: 16 amino acids. CDR3 nucleotide sequence: TGCGCCAGCAGCCAAGATCTGGCGGGAGCCACCGGGGAGCTGTTTTTT. Its protein product is CASSQDLAGATGELFF.

The chain links TRBV7-2 to TRBJ2-1, with no clear D. Trimming took off 1 base at V and 7 bases at J, with 8 bases between the two ends. Germline values: CDR1 SGHTA, CDR2 FQGNSA. The CDR3 consists of 13 residues. The DNA for the CDR3 is TGTGCCAGCAGCTTAGTTGTGCGGAATGAGCAGTTCTTC. It is translated as CASSLVVRNEQFF.

The rearrangement joins TRBV15 to TRBJ1-2; D gene unclear. Trimming cost V 0 bases and J 2 bases, with 13 bases left between them. Per germline, CDR1 LNHNV and CDR2 YYDKDF (reference sequence). The CDR3 extends over 16 amino acids. The DNA for the CDR3 is TGTGCCACCAGCAGAGATGGAGATTCCTACAACTATGGCTACACCTTC. Translation gives CATSRDGDSYNYGYTF.

This chain links TRBV6-6 with TRBJ2-7; possibly TRBD2 for D (6 bases). Trimming removed 6 bases at V and 2 bases at J, with 14 bases between. This CDR3 region has 14 residues. The germline CDR1 and CDR2 sequences are MNHNY and SVGAGI (reference sequence). CDR3 protein: CASSGRDTAYEQYV. CDR3 in DNA: TGTGCCAGCAGCGGGAGAGACACCGCCTACGAGCAGTACGTC.

The chain uses TRBV4-1 and TRBJ2-2; 7 bases map to TRBD1. Losses at the gene ends were 4 bases for V and 0 bases for J; bases not matched to a gene: 8. Per the germline V gene, CDR1 is MGHRA and CDR2 is YSYEKL. The CDR3 is made up of 17 amino acids. CDR3 in amino acids: CASSRVGTASNTGELFF. The CDR3, as DNA: TGCGCCAGCAGCCGAGTTGGGACAGCTTCGAACACCGGGGAGCTGTTTTTT.

The V call is TRBV2, the J call TRBJ1-2; possibly TRBD1 for D (5 bases). Trimming stripped 6 bases from V and 8 bases from J, with 19 bases between. CDR1 and CDR2 from the germline V gene are SNHLY and FYNNEI. This CDR3 is 14 amino acids long. The CDR3 DNA reads TGTGCCAGCAGCCCGGGACCGATATGGACCGGCTACACCTTC. Translation: CASSPGPIWTGYTF. Full variable domain (missing parts from reference TRBV2 and TRBJ1-2): EPEVTQTPSHQVTQMGQEVILRCVPISNHLYFYWYRQILGQKVEFLVSFYNNEISEKSEIFDDQFSVERPDGSNFTLKIRSTKLEDSAMYFCASSPGPIWTGYTFGSGTRLTVV.

V usage is TRBV14 and J usage is TRBJ1-2; D not resolved. Germline CDR1 reads SGHDN; CDR2 reads FVKESK. CDR3 length: 14 amino acids. Trimming removed 1 base at V and 4 bases at J, with 10 bases between. The CDR3 loop is CASSQAGSPYGYTF. The CDR3 coding sequence is TGTGCCAGCAGCCAAGCTGGCAGCCCCTATGGCTACACCTTC. Full variable domain (rest looked up from reference TRBV14 and TRBJ1-2): EAGVTQFPSHSVIEKGQTVTLRCDPISGHDNLYWYRRVMGKEIKFLLHFVKESKQDESGMPNNRFLAERTGGTYSTLKVQPAELEDSGVYFCASSQAGSPYGYTFGSGTRLTVV.

The chain combines TRBV11-3 with TRBJ2-5; D possibly corresponds to TRBD2 (6 bases). Germline CDR1 SGHNT, CDR2 YENEEA. Deletions cut 5 bases from V and 4 bases from J, with 14 bases between. The CDR3 runs to 14 residues. CDR3 in amino acids: CASSSPGGRETQYF. CDR3 coding DNA: TGTGCCAGCAGCAGCCCCGGGGGTCGAGAGACCCAGTACTTC.

The rearrangement links TRBV7-9 to TRBJ2-3, with D possibly being TRBD1 (5 bases). The CDR3 runs to 13 residues. The V and J ends lost 4 bases and 3 bases respectively, with 8 bases between them. Germline CDR1 and CDR2: SEHNR and FQNEAQ (reference sequence). CDR3 sequence: CASSSWTTDTQYF. The DNA for the CDR3 is TGTGCCAGCAGCTCCTGGACAACAGATACGCAGTATTTT.

V is TRBV5-8 and J is TRBJ1-4; no definite D call. V dropped 0 bases and J dropped 0 bases, with 6 bases sitting between them. Germline V CDR1 and CDR2: SGHTS, YDEGEE. The CDR3 sequence is 15 residues long. Here the CDR3 DNA reads TGTGCCAGCAGCTTGGTCCTTGCAACTAATGAAAAACTGTTTTTT. Translating it yields CASSLVLATNEKLFF.

The chain joins TRBV5-4 to TRBJ2-3; a possible D gene is TRBD2 (6 bases). V lost 3 bases and J 5 bases, leaving 16 bases between the germline ends. The CDR3 runs to 15 residues. The V gene's germline CDR1 is SGHNT and CDR2 YYREEE (reference sequence). The CDR3 DNA reads as TGTGCCAGCAGCTCCCCGGCGGGGCTTGGAGATACGCAGTATTTT. Translation gives CASSSPAGLGDTQYF.

DNA of the CDR3: TGTGCCACTCAGCTTACGGGAATTGGCTCCTACAATGAGCAGTTCTTC. Translation: CATQLTGIGSYNEQFF. This sequence joins TRBV5-5 and TRBJ2-1; TRBD2 might be the D (5 bases). CDR3 length: 16 amino acids. Germline CDR1 and CDR2: SGHKS and YYEKEE (reference sequence). V was trimmed by 9 bases and J by 0 bases, leaving 19 bases between them.

V gene TRBV7-9 combines with J gene TRBJ1-1, with D maybe TRBD1 (5 bases). The ends were cut back, 0 bases at V and 10 bases at J, with 12 bases in the middle. The CDR3 spans 13 residues. CDR1 is SEHNR and CDR2 is FQNEAQ in the germline V gene (reference sequence). CDR3 DNA: TGTGCCAGCAGCTTAGCACCGTTGGGGCGAGCTTTCTTT. This encodes CASSLAPLGRAFF.

This rearrangement joins TRBV10-3 to TRBJ1-1, with D unclear. From germline, CDR1 is ENHRY and CDR2 SYGVKD. V shed 2 bases and J shed 4 bases, with 14 bases lying between them. CDR3 length: 15 amino acids. As DNA, the CDR3 is TGTGCCATCAGTGAGGACGTCATTCGGGTCACTGAAGCTTTCTTT. Its protein product is CAISEDVIRVTEAFF.